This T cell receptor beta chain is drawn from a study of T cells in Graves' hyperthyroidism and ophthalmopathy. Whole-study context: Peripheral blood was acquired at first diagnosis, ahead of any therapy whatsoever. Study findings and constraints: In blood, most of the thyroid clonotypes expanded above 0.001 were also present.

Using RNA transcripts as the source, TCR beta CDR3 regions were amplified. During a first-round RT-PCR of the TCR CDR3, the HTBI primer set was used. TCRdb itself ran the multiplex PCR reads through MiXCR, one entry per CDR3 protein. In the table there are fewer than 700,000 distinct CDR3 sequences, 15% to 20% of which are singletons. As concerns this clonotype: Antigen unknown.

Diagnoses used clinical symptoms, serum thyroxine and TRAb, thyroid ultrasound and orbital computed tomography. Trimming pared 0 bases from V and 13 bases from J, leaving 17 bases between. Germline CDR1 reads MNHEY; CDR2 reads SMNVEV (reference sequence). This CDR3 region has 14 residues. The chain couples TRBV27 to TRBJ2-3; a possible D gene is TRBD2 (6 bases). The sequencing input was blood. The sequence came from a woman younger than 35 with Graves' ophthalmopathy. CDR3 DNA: TGTGCCAGCAGTTTATCGATACCCGGGGCGGGGAAGTATTTT. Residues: CASSLSIPGAGKYF.